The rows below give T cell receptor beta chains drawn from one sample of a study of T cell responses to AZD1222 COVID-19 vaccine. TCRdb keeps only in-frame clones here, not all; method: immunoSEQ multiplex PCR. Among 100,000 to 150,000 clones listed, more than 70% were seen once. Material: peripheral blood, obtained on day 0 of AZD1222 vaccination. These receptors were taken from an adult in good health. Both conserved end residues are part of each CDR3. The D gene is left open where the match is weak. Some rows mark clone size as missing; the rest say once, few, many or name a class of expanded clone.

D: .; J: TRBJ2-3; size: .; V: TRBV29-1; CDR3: CSGSSAVVDTQYF; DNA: TGCAGCGGCTCCTCAGCGGTCGTTGATACGCAGTATTTT
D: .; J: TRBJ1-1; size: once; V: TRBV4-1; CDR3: CASSIPGRNTEAFF; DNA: TGCGCCAGCAGCATACCGGGTCGGAACACTGAAGCTTTCTTT
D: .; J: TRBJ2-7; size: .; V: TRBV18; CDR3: CASSPPPGETSYEQYF; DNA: TGTGCCAGCTCACCACCCCCGGGGGAAACCTCCTACGAGCAGTACTTC
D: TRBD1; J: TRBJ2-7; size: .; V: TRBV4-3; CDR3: CASSQDALPRGQGTYEQYF; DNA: TGCGCCAGCAGCCAAGATGCCCTCCCGCGGGGACAGGGCACCTACGAGCAGTACTTC
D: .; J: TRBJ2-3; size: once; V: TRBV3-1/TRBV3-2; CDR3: CASSLVLGSGTSTDTQYF; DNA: TGTGCCAGCAGCCTAGTCCTTGGGAGCGGGACAAGCACAGATACGCAGTATTTT
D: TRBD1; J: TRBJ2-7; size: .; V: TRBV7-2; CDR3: CASSSRQGGYEQYF; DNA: TGTGCCAGCAGCTCCCGACAGGGGGGCTACGAGCAGTACTTC
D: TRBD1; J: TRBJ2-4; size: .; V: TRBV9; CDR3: CASSAQGGHGDIQYF; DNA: TGTGCCAGCAGCGCACAGGGGGGCCACGGGGACATTCAGTACTTC
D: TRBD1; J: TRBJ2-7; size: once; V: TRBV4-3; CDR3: CASSQGTGGTYEQYF; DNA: TGCGCCAGCAGCCAAGGGACAGGGGGGACCTACGAGCAGTACTTC
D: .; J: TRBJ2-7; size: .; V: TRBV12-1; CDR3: CASRDGGRAYEQYF; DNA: TGTGCCAGCAGGGACGGGGGTCGGGCTTACGAGCAGTACTTC
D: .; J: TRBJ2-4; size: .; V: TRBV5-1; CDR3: CASSLQGARGDIQYF; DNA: TGCGCCAGCAGCTTACAGGGGGCGCGGGGGGACATTCAGTACTTC
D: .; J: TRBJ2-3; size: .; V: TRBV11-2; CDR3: CASSVLPGSDTQYF; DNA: TGTGCCAGCAGCGTCCTCCCCGGCTCAGATACGCAGTATTTT
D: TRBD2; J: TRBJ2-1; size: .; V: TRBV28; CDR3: CASRGGLAVNNEQFF; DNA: TGTGCCAGCAGGGGGGGACTAGCGGTAAACAATGAGCAGTTCTTC
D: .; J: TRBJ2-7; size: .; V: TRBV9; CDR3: CASSVGHSGHEQYF; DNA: TGTGCCAGCAGCGTAGGACATTCCGGGCACGAGCAGTACTTC
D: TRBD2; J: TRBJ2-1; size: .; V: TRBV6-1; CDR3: CASSDQLANFYNEQFF; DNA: TGTGCCAGCAGTGACCAACTAGCGAACTTCTACAATGAGCAGTTCTTC
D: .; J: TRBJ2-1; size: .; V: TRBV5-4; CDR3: CASSSYTKDHNEQFF; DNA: TGTGCCAGCAGCTCTTATACAAAAGATCACAATGAGCAGTTCTTC
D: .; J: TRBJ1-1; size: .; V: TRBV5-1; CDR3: CASRSRQLLNTEAFF; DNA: TGCGCCAGCAGGAGTAGGCAGCTTTTGAACACTGAAGCTTTCTTT
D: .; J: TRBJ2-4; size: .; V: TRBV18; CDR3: CASSPIVGDIQYF; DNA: TGTGCCAGCTCACCGATCGTGGGGGACATTCAGTACTTC
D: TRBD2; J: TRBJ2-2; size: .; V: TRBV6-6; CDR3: CASSYLAGVGTGELFF; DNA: TGTGCCAGCAGTTACCTAGCGGGAGTGGGAACCGGGGAGCTGTTTTTT
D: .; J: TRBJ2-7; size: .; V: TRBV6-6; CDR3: CASNGYEQYF; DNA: TGTGCCAGCAACGGCTACGAGCAGTACTTC
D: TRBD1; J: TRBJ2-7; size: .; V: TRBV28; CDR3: CASEGQPKGYEQYF; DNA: TGTGCCAGCGAGGGACAGCCCAAGGGCTACGAGCAGTACTTC
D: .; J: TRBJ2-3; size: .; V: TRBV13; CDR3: CASSWKEDTQYF; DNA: TGTGCCAGCAGCTGGAAGGAGGATACGCAGTATTTT
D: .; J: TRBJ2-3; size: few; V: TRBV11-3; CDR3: CASSLGPRTLSTDTQYF; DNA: TGTGCCAGCAGCTTAGGGCCCAGGACCTTAAGCACAGATACGCAGTATTTT
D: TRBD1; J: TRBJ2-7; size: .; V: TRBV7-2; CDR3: CASTWTGSSYEQYF; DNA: TGTGCCAGCACCTGGACAGGCAGCTCCTACGAGCAGTACTTC
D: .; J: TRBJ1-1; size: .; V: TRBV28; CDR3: CASTTGQLRTEAFF; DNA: TGTGCCAGCACCACCGGACAGCTAAGGACTGAAGCTTTCTTT
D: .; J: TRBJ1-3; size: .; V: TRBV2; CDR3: CASRQGTGNTIYF; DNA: TGTGCCAGCAGACAGGGAACTGGAAACACCATATATTTT
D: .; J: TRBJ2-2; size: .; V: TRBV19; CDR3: CASSIKGNTGELFF; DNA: TGTGCCAGTAGTATAAAGGGGAACACCGGGGAGCTGTTTTTT
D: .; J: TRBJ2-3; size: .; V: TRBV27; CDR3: CASSSPGRADTQYF; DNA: TGTGCCAGCAGTTCCCCCGGCAGGGCAGATACGCAGTATTTT
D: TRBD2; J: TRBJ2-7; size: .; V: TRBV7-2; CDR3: CASSLPGRADEQYF; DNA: TGTGCCAGCAGCTTACCCGGGAGGGCCGACGAGCAGTACTTC
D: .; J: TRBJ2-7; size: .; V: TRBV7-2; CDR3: CASSLDPGVYEQYF; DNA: TGTGCCAGCAGCTTAGATCCGGGAGTATACGAGCAGTACTTC
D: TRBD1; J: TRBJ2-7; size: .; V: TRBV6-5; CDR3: CASSTGQGFSYEQYF; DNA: TGTGCCAGCAGTACGGGACAGGGGTTTTCCTACGAGCAGTACTTC
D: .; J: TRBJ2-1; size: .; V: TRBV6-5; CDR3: CASSSSGALGGEQFF; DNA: TGTGCCAGCAGTTCCAGCGGGGCCCTAGGGGGTGAGCAGTTCTTC
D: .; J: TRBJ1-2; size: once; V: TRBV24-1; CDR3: CATSDATPGPGGYTF; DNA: TGTGCCACCAGTGACGCAACCCCAGGTCCAGGTGGCTACACCTTC
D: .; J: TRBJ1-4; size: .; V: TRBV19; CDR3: CASKTDWGTTNEKLFF; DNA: TGTGCCAGTAAGACAGATTGGGGGACAACTAATGAAAAACTGTTTTTT
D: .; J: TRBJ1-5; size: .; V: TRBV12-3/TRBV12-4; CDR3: CASSLYGNPPQHF; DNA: TGTGCCAGCAGTTTATACGGGAACCCGCCCCAGCATTTT
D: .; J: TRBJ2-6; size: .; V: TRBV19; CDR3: CASHEGGVSGANVLTF; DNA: TGTGCCAGCCACGAAGGGGGGGTTTCCGGGGCCAACGTCCTGACTTTC
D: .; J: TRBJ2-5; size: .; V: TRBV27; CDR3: CASSLRTSWGQETQYF; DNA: TGTGCCAGCAGTTTACGTACCTCCTGGGGACAAGAGACCCAGTACTTC
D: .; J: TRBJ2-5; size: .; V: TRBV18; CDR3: CASSPPRGSGQETQYF; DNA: TGTGCCAGCTCACCACCGAGGGGAAGCGGTCAAGAGACCCAGTACTTC
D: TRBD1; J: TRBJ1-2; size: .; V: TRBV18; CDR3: CASLGQGKWDGYTF; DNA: TGTGCCAGCTTGGGACAGGGGAAATGGGATGGCTACACCTTC
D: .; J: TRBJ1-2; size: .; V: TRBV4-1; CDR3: CASSQDPAGNYGYTF; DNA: TGCGCCAGCAGCCAAGATCCCGCAGGGAACTATGGCTACACCTTC
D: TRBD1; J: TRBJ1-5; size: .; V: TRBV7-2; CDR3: CASSLAQGIAQHF; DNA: TGTGCCAGCAGCTTAGCACAGGGGATAGCCCAGCATTTT
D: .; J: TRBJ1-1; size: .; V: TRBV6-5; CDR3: CASRRDTEAFF; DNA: TGTGCCAGCAGGCGGGACACTGAAGCTTTCTTT
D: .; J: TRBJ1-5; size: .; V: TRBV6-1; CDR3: CASSESGQTNQPQHF; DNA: TGTGCCAGCAGTGAATCGGGTCAGACAAATCAGCCCCAGCATTTT
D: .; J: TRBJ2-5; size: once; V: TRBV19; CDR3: CASRGQWQETQYF; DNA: TGTGCCAGTAGAGGACAGTGGCAAGAGACCCAGTACTTC
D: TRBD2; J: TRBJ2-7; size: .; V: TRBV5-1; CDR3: CASSLGLAGDSYEQYF; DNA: TGCGCCAGCAGCTTGGGTCTAGCGGGAGACTCCTACGAGCAGTACTTC
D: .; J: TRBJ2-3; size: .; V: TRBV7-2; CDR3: CASSLDRAQDTQYF; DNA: TGTGCCAGCAGCTTAGACAGGGCCCAGGATACGCAGTATTTT
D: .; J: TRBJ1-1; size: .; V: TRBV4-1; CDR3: CASSQDRGTEAFF; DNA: TGCGCCAGCAGCCAAGATAGGGGAACTGAAGCTTTCTTT
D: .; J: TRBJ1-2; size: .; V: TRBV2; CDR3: CASSAAATPNYGYTF; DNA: TGTGCCAGCAGTGCGGCTGCCACTCCTAACTATGGCTACACCTTC
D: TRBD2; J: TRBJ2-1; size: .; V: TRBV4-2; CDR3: CASSQQAGVDNEQFF; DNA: TGTGCCAGCAGCCAGCAAGCGGGGGTTGACAATGAGCAGTTCTTC
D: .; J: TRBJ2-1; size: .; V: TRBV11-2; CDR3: CASSPLISYNEQFF; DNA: TGTGCCAGCAGCCCACTGATATCCTACAATGAGCAGTTCTTC
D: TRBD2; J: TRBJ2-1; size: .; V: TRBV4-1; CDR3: CASSQDGLAGAGQFF; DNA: TGCGCCAGCAGCCAAGATGGGCTAGCGGGGGCCGGGCAGTTCTTC
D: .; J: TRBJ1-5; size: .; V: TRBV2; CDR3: CASTNSLNQPQHF; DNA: TGTGCCAGCACCAACAGCCTGAATCAGCCCCAGCATTTT
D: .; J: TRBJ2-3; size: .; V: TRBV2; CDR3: CASSIGVVLVTQYF; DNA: TGTGCCAGCAGTATCGGCGTCGTCTTGGTTACGCAGTATTTT
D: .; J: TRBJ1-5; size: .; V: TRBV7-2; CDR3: CASSRAHQPQHF; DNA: TGTGCCAGCAGCCGGGCACATCAGCCCCAGCATTTT